This record concerns one T cell receptor beta chain sequence. Its antigen remains unidentified. Each donor had 8 to 10 milliliters of peripheral blood drawn. Germline values: CDR1 DFQATT, CDR2 SNEGSKA (reference sequence). CDR3 length: 18 amino acids. V lost 1 base, J lost 0 bases, and 13 bases stayed unmatched. The authors ran a second PCR of roughly 6 to 12 cycles using a sample-barcoded 5' primer and a J-beta primer mix. There were at least 3 million CDR3-containing paired-end reads obtained from each sample. In TCRdb, the 5' RACE reads were re-called with MiXCR into one record per CDR3 protein. The sample yields 1.5 million to 2 million distinct CDR3 sequences, roughly 50% seen once. The data were obtained in a study of blood T cells in healthy people across ages. Study-level findings and limits: PBMCs left unsorted prevented a conclusive naive versus antigen-experienced comparison. Diversity was estimated from one million T cells, and these estimates were considered underestimates.

The sequence derives from a woman in her thirties or forties in good health. This chain links TRBV20-1 with TRBJ2-3, with 7 bases that match TRBD2. The sample comprised blood. The CDR3 is CSARGEGVDRSSTDTQYF. For the CDR3, the DNA is TGCAGTGCTAGAGGGGAGGGAGTGGATAGGTCTAGCACAGATACGCAGTATTTT.